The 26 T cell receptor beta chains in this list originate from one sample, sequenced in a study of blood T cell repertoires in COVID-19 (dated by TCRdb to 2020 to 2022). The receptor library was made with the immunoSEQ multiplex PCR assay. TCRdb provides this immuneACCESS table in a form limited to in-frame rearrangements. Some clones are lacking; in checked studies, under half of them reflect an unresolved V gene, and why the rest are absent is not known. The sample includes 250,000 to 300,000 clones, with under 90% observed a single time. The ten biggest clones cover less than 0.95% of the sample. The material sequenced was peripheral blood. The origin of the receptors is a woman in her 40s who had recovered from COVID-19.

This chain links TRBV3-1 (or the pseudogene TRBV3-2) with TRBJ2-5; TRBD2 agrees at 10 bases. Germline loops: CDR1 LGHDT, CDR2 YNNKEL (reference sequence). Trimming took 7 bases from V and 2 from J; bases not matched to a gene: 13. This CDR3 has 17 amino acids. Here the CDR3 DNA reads TGTGCCAGCACCCCAAGGGGTGTACTAGCGGGACAAGAGACCCAGTACTTC. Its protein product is CASTPRGVLAGQETQYF.

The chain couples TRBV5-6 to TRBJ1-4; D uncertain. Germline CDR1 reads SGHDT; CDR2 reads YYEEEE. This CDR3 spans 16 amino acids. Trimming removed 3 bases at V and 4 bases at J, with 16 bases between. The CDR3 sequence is CASSSNVGSGNEKLFF. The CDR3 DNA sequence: TGTGCCAGCAGCTCCAACGTGGGAAGCGGTAATGAAAAACTGTTTTTT.

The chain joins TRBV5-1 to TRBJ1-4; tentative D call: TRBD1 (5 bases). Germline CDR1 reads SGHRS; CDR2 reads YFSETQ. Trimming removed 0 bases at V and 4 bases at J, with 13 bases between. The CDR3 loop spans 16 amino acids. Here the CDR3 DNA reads TGCGCCAGCAGCTTGGCCGGGGGAACTGGTAATGAAAAACTGTTTTTT. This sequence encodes CASSLAGGTGNEKLFF.

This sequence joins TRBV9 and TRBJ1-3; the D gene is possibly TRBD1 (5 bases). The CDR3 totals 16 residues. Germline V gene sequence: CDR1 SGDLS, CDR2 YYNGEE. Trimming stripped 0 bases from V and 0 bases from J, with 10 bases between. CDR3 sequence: CASSVGGGFSGNTIYF. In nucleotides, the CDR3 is TGTGCCAGCAGCGTAGGCGGGGGTTTCTCTGGAAACACCATATATTTT.

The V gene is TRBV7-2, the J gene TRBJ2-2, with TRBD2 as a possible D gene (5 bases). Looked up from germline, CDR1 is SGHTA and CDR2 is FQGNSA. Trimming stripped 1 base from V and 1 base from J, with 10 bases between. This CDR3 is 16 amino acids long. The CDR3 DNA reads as TGTGCCAGCAGCTTAGTAAGCGGCCAGAACACCGGGGAGCTGTTTTTT. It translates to CASSLVSGQNTGELFF.

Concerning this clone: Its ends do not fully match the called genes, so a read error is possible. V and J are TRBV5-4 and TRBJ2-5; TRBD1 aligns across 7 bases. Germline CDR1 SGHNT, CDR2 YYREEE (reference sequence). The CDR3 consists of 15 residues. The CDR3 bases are TGTGCCAGCAGGTTGGGCAGGGGGATCCAAGAGACCCAGTACTTC. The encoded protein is CASRLGRGIQETQYF.

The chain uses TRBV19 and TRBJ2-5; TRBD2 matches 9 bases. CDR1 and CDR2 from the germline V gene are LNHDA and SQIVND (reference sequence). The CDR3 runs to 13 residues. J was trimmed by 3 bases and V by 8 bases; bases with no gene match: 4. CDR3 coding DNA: TGTGCCAGTGCTAGCGGGACCGAAGAGACCCAGTACTTC. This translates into CASASGTEETQYF.

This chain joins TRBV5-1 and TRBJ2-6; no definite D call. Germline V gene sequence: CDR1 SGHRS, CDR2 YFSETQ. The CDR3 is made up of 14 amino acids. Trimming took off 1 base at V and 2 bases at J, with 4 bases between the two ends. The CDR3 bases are TGCGCCAGCAGCTTGTTAGCTGGGGCCAACGTCCTGACTTTC. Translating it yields CASSLLAGANVLTF.

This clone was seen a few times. CDR3 DNA: TGTGCCACCAGTGATGGAACGCAGGGACAGCCCCAGCATTTT. Translated: CATSDGTQGQPQHF. The chain carries TRBV24-1 and TRBJ1-5, with D possibly TRBD1 on 5 matching bases. The germline V and J ends were trimmed by 3 bases and 7 bases, with 12 bases remaining between them. This CDR3 has 14 residues. Per germline, CDR1 KGHDR and CDR2 SFDVKD.

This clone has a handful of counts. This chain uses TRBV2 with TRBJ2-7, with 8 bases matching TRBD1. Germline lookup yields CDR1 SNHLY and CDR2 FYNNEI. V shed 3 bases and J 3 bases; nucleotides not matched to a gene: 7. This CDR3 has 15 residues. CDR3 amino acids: CASSDPGQGFYEQYF. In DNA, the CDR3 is TGTGCCAGCAGTGACCCCGGACAGGGCTTCTACGAGCAGTACTTC.

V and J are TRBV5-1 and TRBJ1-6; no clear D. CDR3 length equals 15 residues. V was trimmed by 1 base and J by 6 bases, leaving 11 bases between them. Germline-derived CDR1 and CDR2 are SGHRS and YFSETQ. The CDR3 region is CASSLLGFSNSPLHF. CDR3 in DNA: TGCGCCAGCAGCTTGCTCGGGTTTAGTAATTCACCCCTCCACTTT.

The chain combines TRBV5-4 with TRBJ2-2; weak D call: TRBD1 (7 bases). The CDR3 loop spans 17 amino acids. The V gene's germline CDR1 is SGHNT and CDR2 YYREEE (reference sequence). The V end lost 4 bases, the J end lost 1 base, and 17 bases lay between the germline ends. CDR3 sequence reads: CASSRPAGGMNTGELFF. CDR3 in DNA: TGTGCCAGCAGCCGGCCGGCAGGGGGGATGAACACCGGGGAGCTGTTTTTT.

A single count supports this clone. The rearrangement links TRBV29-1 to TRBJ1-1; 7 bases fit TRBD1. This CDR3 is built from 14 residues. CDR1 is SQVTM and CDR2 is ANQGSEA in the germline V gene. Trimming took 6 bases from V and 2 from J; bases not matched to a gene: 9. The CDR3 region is CSVEGAEGNTEAFF. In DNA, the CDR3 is TGCAGCGTGGAGGGGGCGGAGGGAAACACTGAAGCTTTCTTT.

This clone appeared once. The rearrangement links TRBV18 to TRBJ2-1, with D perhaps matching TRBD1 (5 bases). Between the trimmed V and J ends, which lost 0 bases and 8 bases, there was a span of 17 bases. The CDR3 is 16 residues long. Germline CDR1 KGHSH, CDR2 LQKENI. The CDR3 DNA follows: TGTGCCAGCTCACCACCGGGGCTGGCCCTAAGGGATGAGCAGTTCTTC. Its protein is CASSPPGLALRDEQFF.

The CDR3 is CASSLRPGTSLVDTQYF. The CDR3 DNA follows: TGTGCCAGCAGCCTCCGCCCCGGGACTAGTCTTGTAGATACGCAGTATTTT. This chain links TRBV9 with TRBJ2-3; TRBD2 matches at 8 bases. CDR3 length: 17 residues. Trimming at V came to 4 bases and at J to 5 bases, leaving 15 bases not matched to a gene. Germline CDR1 SGDLS, CDR2 YYNGEE.

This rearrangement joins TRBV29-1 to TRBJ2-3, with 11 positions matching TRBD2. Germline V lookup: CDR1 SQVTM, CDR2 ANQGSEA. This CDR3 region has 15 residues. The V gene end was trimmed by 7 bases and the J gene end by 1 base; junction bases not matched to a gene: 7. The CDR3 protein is CSASGLAGRTDTQYF. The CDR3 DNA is TGCAGCGCCTCCGGACTAGCGGGCCGCACAGATACGCAGTATTTT.

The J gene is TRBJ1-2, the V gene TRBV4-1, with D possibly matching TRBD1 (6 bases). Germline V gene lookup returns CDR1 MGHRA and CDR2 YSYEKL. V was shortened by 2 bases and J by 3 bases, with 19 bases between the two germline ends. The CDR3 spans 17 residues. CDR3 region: CASSQRDYRAVDYGYTF. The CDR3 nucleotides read TGCGCCAGCAGCCAAAGAGACTACAGGGCTGTTGACTATGGCTACACCTTC.

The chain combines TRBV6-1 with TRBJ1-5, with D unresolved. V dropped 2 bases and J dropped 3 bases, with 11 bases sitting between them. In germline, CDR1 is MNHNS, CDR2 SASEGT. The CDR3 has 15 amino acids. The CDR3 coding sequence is TGTGCCAGCAGTGAATACTTGAGCATCAATCAGCCCCAGCATTTT. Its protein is CASSEYLSINQPQHF.

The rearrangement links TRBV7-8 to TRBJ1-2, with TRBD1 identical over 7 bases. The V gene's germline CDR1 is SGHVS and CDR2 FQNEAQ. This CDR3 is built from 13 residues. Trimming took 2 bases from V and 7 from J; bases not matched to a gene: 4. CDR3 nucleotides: TGTGCCAGCAGCTTAAATACAGGGGCTGGCTACACCTTC. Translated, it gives CASSLNTGAGYTF.

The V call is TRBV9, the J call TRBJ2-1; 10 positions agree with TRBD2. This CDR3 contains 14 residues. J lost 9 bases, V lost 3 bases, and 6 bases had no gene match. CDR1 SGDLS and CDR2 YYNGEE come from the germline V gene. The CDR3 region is CASSDIAGGGEQFF. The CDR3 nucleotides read TGTGCCAGCAGCGACATAGCGGGGGGAGGTGAGCAGTTCTTC.

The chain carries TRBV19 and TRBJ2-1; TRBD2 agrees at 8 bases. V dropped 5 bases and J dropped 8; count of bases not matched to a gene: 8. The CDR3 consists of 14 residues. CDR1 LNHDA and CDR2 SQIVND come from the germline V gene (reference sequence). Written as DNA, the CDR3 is TGTGCCAGTAGTGACCGGGAGGGCCATGATGAGCAGTTCTTC. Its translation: CASSDREGHDEQFF.

The CDR3 is CASSNQGLEGEKLFF. The CDR3 DNA follows: TGTGCCAGCAGCAATCAGGGGTTGGAAGGAGAAAAACTGTTTTTT. J is TRBJ1-4 and V is TRBV7-9; weak D call: TRBD1 (6 bases). The length of the CDR3 is 15 residues. The V and J ends lost 5 bases and 8 bases respectively, with 18 bases between them. From germline, CDR1 is SEHNR and CDR2 FQNEAQ (reference sequence).

The CDR3 loop reads CAISESGQGNIQYF. The CDR3 bases are TGTGCCATCAGTGAGAGTGGGCAGGGGAACATTCAGTACTTC. The rearrangement links TRBV10-3 to TRBJ2-4; a weak D match, TRBD1 (6 bases). V lost 2 bases, J lost 7 bases, and 12 bases lay in between. Germline V gives CDR1 ENHRY, CDR2 SYGVKD. The CDR3 is 14 residues long.

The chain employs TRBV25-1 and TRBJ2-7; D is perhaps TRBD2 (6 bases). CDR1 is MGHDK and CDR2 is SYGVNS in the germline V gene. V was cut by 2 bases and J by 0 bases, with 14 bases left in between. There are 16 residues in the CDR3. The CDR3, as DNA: TGTGCCAGCAGTGAAACCGGAGCGGGTGTCTCCTACGAGCAGTACTTC. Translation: CASSETGAGVSYEQYF.

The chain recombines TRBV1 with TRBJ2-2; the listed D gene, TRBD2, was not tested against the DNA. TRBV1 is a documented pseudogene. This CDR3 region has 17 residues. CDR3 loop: CTSSQDKRLAGPGELFF. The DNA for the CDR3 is TGCACCAGCAGCCAAGACAAAAGACTAGCGGGCCCCGGGGAGCTGTTTTTT.

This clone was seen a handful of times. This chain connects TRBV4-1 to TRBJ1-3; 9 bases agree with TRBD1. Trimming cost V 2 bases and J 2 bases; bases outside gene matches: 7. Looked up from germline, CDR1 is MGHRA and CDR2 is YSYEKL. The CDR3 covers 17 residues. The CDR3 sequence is CASSQPSGQGTGNTIYF. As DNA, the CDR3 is TGCGCCAGCAGCCAACCATCGGGACAGGGAACTGGAAACACCATATATTTT.